This TCR beta chain originates from a study of blood T cell repertoires in COVID-19 (dated by TCRdb to 2019 to 2021). Study-level background: Collaborator samples came from the United States, Italy and Spain and covered acute and convalescent phases of COVID-19. Where available, HLA class I and class II types were taken from metadata supplied by the sample provider and were not determined by assay-based typing. Deeply sampled blood TCRbeta repertoires from subjects exposed to, actively infected with, or recovered from COVID-19 were included in the dataset. The samples were drawn from the first 160 participants of the ongoing ImmuneRACE study and from 1,200 or so subjects provided by 6 global collaborators. The material from the prospective study consisted of cDNA or gDNA derived from T cells, B-cell-depleted T cells, or PBMCs. The repertoires were released in a freely available public database meant as a resource for research on the immune response to SARS-CoV-2. Sample metadata almost always included a de-identified subject ID, COVID-19 status, age in years and sex. Points the paper makes about the study in general: Clinical and demographic metadata were provided uncurated, with the amount varying by source and participant.

The immunoSEQ Assay, a bias-controlled multiplex PCR, was used to amplify TCRbeta CDR3 regions from genomic DNA. The study's own analysis went as follows. The number of nucleated cells in each sample was estimated by amplification of reference gene primers within the assay. To quantify the absolute abundance of each unique TCRbeta CDR3 rearrangement, sequence reads were collapsed and filtered. For each sample, productive Simpson clonality was calculated as the square root of Simpson's diversity index over productive rearrangements. This is the immuneACCESS table as TCRdb keeps it, with only in-frame sequences that have V and J called. A part of the clones is gone; compared with another copy, unresolved V genes explain less than half, and the rest is unexplained. Clonal size and the V and J genes are those of that table, whereas D and trimming came from the DNA. Across this sample there are some 210,000 clones, with around 90% seen only once. 5.5% to 8% of the sample is taken by the ten largest.

Details on this clone: It lacks a known antigen. Base qualities were left out, and no much larger clone turns up one base away.

Samples from volunteer blood donors who had recovered from COVID-19 were contributed by a second Seattle source. Whole blood was collected in K2EDTA tubes by collaborating institutions according to the institutions' own protocols. Collaborator samples were shipped for TCRbeta analysis as frozen whole blood, isolated PBMCs, or DNA extracted from either sample type. The germline V gene (reference sequence) gives CDR1 as GTSNPN and CDR2 as SVGIG. The CDR3 numbers 15 residues from cysteine through phenylalanine. Solely the CDR3 DNA is kept, with 45 bases framed from the first base. V drops 1 base and J drops 6 bases, leaving 16 bases in between.

The sequence was obtained from a man aged 55 to 70 who had recovered from COVID-19. The V and J segments used are TRBV30 and TRBJ1-5, with TRBD1 perhaps the D gene, on 6 matching bases. Input material: peripheral blood. The CDR3 reads CAWSGKRGYGQPQHF. The sequenced DNA is TGTGCCTGGAGTGGAAAAAGGGGGTATGGTCAGCCCCAGCATTTT.